The text below deals with one T cell receptor (beta chain). The data stem from a study of blood T cell repertoires in COVID-19. The overall study: PBMCs, B-cell-depleted T cells, or T cells provided the cDNA or gDNA that made up the material.

Under the authors' procedure: Reference gene primer amplification gave estimated nucleated cell counts. Sequencing used immunoSEQ multiplex PCR; TCRdb keeps in-frame clones, though not all of them. That table gives V, J and clone size, and the DNA gave D and trimming. Of around 65,000 clones in the sample, 82% were seen once. V lost 4 bases, J lost 4 bases, and 20 bases lay in between. This CDR3 has 17 residues. Germline assignment: CDR1 LGHNA and CDR2 YNFKEQ. The sample consisted of peripheral blood. This sequence originates from a man older than 75 with active COVID-19. The chain is built from TRBV4-2 and TRBJ1-3; maybe TRBD1 (5 bases). The CDR3 loop reads CASSRGDTNRLGNTIYF. CDR3 sequence (DNA): TGTGCCAGCAGCCGGGGGGATACTAACAGGCTAGGAAACACCATATATTTT.